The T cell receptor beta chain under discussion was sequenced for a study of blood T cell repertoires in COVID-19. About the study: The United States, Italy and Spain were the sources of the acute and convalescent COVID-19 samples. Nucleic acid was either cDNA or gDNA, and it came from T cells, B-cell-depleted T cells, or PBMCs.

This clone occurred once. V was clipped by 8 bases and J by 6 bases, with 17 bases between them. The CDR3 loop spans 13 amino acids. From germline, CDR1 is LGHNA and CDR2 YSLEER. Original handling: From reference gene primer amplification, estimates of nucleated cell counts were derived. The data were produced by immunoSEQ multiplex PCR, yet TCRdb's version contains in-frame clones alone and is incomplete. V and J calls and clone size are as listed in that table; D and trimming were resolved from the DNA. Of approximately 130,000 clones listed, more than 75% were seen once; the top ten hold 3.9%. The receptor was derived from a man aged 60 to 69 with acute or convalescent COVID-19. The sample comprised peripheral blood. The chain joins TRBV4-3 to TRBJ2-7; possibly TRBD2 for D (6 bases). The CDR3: CASAPGERGEQYF. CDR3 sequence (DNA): TGCGCCAGCGCCCCGGGAGAAAGGGGCGAGCAGTACTTC.